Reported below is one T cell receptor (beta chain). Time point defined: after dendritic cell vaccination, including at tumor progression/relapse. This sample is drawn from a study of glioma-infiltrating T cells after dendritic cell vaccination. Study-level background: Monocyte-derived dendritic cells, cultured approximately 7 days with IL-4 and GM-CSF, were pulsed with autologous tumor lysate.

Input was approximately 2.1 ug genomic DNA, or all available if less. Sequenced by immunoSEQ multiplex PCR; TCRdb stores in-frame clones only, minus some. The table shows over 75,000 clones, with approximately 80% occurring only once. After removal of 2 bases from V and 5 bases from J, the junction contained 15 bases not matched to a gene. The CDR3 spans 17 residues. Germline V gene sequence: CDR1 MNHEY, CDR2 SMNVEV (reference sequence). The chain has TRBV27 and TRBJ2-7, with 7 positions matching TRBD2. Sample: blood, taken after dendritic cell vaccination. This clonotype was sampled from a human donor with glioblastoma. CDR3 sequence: CASSLLSVRQTSHEQYF. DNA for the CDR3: TGTGCCAGCAGTTTACTCTCGGTCAGACAGACTAGCCACGAGCAGTACTTC.